This TCR beta chain came from a study of identical twins. V was pared by 7 bases and J by 2 bases, with 4 bases of the junction left unmatched. CDR1 and CDR2 from the germline V gene are MNHEY and SMNVEV (reference sequence). The CDR3 runs 13 residues. A single record per CDR3 protein comes from TCRdb applying MiXCR to the 5' RACE reads. Of fewer than 650,000 distinct CDR3 sequences detected, 9.6% appear once; the ten largest clones hold under 3.5%. Separately, the same data were catalogued under a study of yellow fever vaccine responses in identical twins.

The chain carries TRBV27 and TRBJ2-5; TRBD2 matches at 7 bases. The TCR sequence derives from a woman between 18 and 30 years old in good health. Sequencing used PBMCs. CDR3 region: CASTSSGQETQYF. The CDR3 DNA reads as TGTGCCAGCACCAGTAGCGGGCAAGAGACCCAGTACTTC.